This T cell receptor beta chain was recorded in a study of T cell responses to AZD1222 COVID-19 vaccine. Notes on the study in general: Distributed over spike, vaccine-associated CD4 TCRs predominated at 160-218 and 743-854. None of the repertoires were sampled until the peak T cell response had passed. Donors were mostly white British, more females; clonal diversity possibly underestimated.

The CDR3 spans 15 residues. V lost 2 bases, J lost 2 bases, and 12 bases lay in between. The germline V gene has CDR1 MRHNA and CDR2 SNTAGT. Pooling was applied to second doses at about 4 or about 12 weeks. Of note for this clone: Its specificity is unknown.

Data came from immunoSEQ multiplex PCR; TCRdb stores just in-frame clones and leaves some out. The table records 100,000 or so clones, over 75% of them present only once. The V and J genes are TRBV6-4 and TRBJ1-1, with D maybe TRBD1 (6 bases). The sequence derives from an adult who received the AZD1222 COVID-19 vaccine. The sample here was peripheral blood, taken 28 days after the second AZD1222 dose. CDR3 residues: CASSDNNRDNTEAFF. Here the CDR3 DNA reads TGTGCCAGCAGTGACAACAACAGGGATAACACTGAAGCTTTCTTT.